This T cell receptor (beta chain) comes out of a study of CD8+ T cells in alopecia areata. This CDR3 is 14 amino acids long. V gave up 4 bases and J gave up 5 bases; unmatched junction bases: 6. Germline assignment: CDR1 MNHEY and CDR2 SMNVEV (reference sequence). Concerning this clone: The antigen remains undetermined.

Extracted RNA was reverse transcribed, and the resulting cDNA served as sequencing template. Profiled with immunoSEQ multiplex PCR; TCRdb holds only in-frame clones, not every one. The data contain 140,000 or so clones, approximately 65% of them singletons. Points from the study as a whole: Tissue-resident alphabeta T cells belonging to normal skin likewise get sequenced within scalp specimens. Compared with normal scalp, lesional scalp had higher clonality and more expanded CD8+ clones.

Sorted populations comprised CD4+ and CD8+ T cells obtained from PBMCs. The genes are TRBV27 and TRBJ2-7; 9 bases fit TRBD1. This clonotype was sampled from a human donor in good health. Input material: CD8+ T cells sorted from blood. CDR3 DNA: TGTGCCAGCAGTTCCCTCGGACAGGGGCACGAGCAGTACTTC. This codes for CASSSLGQGHEQYF.